This T cell receptor (beta chain) was retrieved from a study of blood T cell repertoires in COVID-19. Overall study context: The study drew acute and convalescent COVID-19 samples from the United States, Italy and Spain. T cells, B-cell-depleted T cells, or PBMCs supplied cDNA or gDNA.

Methods used by the authors: Amplification of reference gene primers was used by the study to estimate nucleated cell counts. This table comes from immunoSEQ multiplex PCR, and its TCRdb copy is limited to in-frame clones, with some not included. From that table come the V and J calls and clone size; the DNA was used to work out D and trimming. Of some 150,000 clones listed, 65% to 85% are singletons. Trimming stripped 1 base from V and 2 bases from J, with 11 bases between. This CDR3 has 16 amino acids. CDR1 MNHEY and CDR2 SMNVEV come from the germline V gene (reference sequence). The sequence was obtained from a woman older than 75 with acute or convalescent COVID-19. The sample taken for sequencing was peripheral blood. The gene calls are TRBV27 and TRBJ1-4, with D possibly matching TRBD1 (5 bases). CDR3 sequence: CASSLFPTDTNEKLFF. CDR3 sequence (DNA): TGTGCCAGCAGTTTATTCCCGACAGACACTAATGAAAAACTGTTTTTT.